The 4 T cell receptor beta chains listed next were all sequenced from one sample in a study of shared clonotypes between healthy human individuals. This table comes from immunoSEQ multiplex PCR, and its TCRdb copy is limited to in-frame clones, with some not included. The sample shows over a million clones, roughly 96% of them seen only once. The sequenced sample was naive CD4+ T cells sorted from blood. As for subset: CD45RA+ positively selected. All receptors derive from a man younger than 45 in good health.

The chain joins TRBV18 to TRBJ2-7; TRBD1 might be the D (5 bases). CDR3 size: 14 residues. Per germline, CDR1 KGHSH and CDR2 LQKENI. Trimming removed 6 bases from V and 6 bases from J, with 18 bases in between. The CDR3 region is CASSEGAVLGEQYF. CDR3 nucleotide sequence: TGTGCCAGCTCCGAAGGGGCGGTCTTGGGCGAGCAGTACTTC.

The rearrangement uses TRBV6-1 and TRBJ2-1; weak D call: TRBD2 (6 bases). V lost 1 base and J 2 bases, leaving 12 bases between the germline ends. This CDR3 is 16 amino acids long. Germline V lookup: CDR1 MNHNS, CDR2 SASEGT. The CDR3 sequence: CASSEEVIAAYNEQFF. CDR3 coding DNA: TGTGCCAGCAGTGAAGAGGTGATAGCGGCCTACAATGAGCAGTTCTTC.

In the case of this clone: The sample contains more than one DNA sequence encoding this CDR3. The chain links TRBV5-1 to TRBJ2-5; 10 bases fit TRBD1. The ends lost 0 bases at V and 3 bases at J; junction bases unmatched: 2. The CDR3 runs 15 residues. CDR1 SGHRS and CDR2 YFSETQ come from the germline V gene. The CDR3 reads CASSLVGTGEETQYF. The CDR3 nucleotides are TGCGCCAGCAGCTTGGTGGGGACAGGGGAAGAGACCCAGTACTTC.

In nucleotides, the CDR3 is TGTGCCAGTAGTATGGAGGGCCTCGGTGAGCAGTACTTC. It is translated as CASSMEGLGEQYF. V gene TRBV19 combines with J gene TRBJ2-7; a weak D match, TRBD2 (6 bases). Trimming cost V 3 bases and J 7 bases, with 13 bases left between them. The CDR3 spans 13 residues. CDR1 is LNHDA, CDR2 SQIVND, per germline (reference sequence).